This TCR beta chain was sequenced in a study of graft-versus-host responses after intestinal transplantation. The wider study: Multivisceral, liver-intestinal, or isolated intestinal transplants were performed in recipients.

The repertoire was sequenced with immunoSEQ multiplex PCR; TCRdb's copy has only in-frame clones and lacks some. The sample gives just over 40,000 clones, 85% to 95% of which show up once; about 0.5% is in the top ten. The CDR3 is 16 amino acids. Germline trimming cut 3 bases from V and 3 bases from J; bases unmatched to any gene: 9. Germline loops: CDR1 SGHTS, CDR2 YDEGEE. To note about this clone: What it recognizes is unknown.

The chain uses TRBV5-8 and TRBJ2-1; TRBD1 matches at 7 bases. The TCR was taken from a human donor who was the organ donor for an intestinal transplant. The sample was unstimulated CD8+ T cells sorted from spleen or lymph node cells, taken before transplant. In nucleotides, the CDR3 is TGTGCCAGCAGCTACCTTACAGGGGCCATCTACAATGAGCAGTTCTTC. Its protein is CASSYLTGAIYNEQFF.